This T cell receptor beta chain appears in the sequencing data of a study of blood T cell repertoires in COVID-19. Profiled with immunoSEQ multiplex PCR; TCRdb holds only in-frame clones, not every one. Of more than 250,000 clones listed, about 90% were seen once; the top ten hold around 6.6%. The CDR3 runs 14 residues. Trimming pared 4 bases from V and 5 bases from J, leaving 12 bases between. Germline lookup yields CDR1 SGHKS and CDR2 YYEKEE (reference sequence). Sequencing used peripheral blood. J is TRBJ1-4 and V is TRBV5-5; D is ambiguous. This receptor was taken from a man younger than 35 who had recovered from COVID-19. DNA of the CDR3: TGTGCCAGCAGCCCCGGGTCGATGAATGAAAAACTGTTTTTT. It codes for CASSPGSMNEKLFF.